Listed below are T cell receptor beta chains from one sample, sequenced in a study of blood T cell repertoires in COVID-19. TCRdb's table, derived via immunoSEQ multiplex PCR, lists solely in-frame clones and lacks some. This table has 100,000 to 150,000 clones, around 82% appearing once. Sequencing was carried out using peripheral blood. These receptor sequences come from an elderly man with active or convalescent COVID-19. CDR3s include the opening cysteine and the closing phenylalanine or tryptophan. D genes are given only for firm matches. Size is stated for part of the rows, as once, few or many counts, or as a class when the clone is expanded.

clone_size j_call d_call v_call cdr3_nt cdr3_aa
few TRBJ1-3 TRBD1 TRBV9 TGTGCCAGCAGCCCCTTCCCGGGACAGTACTCTGGAAACACCATATATTTT CASSPFPGQYSGNTIYF
NA TRBJ2-1 TRBD2 TRBV2 TGTGCCAGCAGCGAGGGACTAGCGGCCGGGAATGAGCAGTTCTTC CASSEGLAAGNEQFF
NA TRBJ2-5 NA TRBV10-3 TGTGCCATCAGTGGAACGGGAGAGACCCAGTACTTC CAISGTGETQYF
NA TRBJ1-3 NA TRBV11-2 TGTGCCAGCAGCTTAATCAGGACAGTAGGAAACACCATATATTTT CASSLIRTVGNTIYF
few TRBJ1-2 TRBD1 TRBV5-6 TGTGCCAGCAGCCGGGGACAGGGGGATAACTATGGCTACACCTTC CASSRGQGDNYGYTF
NA TRBJ1-4 NA TRBV3-1/TRBV3-2 TGTGCCAGCAGCCGCAGGGTTGGGGATAATGAAAAACTGTTTTTT CASSRRVGDNEKLFF
NA TRBJ1-6 NA TRBV7-2 TGTGCCAGCAGCTTAGGGGTTCGGGGGGGGCAAAAGAATTCACCCCTCCACTTT CASSLGVRGGQKNSPLHF
NA TRBJ1-5 TRBD1 TRBV11-2 TGTGCCAGCAGCTCCGGGACAGGGGACAATCAGCCCCAGCATTTT CASSSGTGDNQPQHF
NA TRBJ2-1 NA TRBV9 TGTGCCAGCAGCGTAGCGAATCTCCCCACCACAGGGCCCATCTACAATGAGCAGTTCTTC CASSVANLPTTGPIYNEQFF
NA TRBJ1-2 NA TRBV30 TGTGCCTGGAGCTCCAGGGAAGGGAAGGTAACCTCCTACACCTTC CAWSSREGKVTSYTF
NA TRBJ2-2 NA TRBV19 TGTGCCAGTAGTATCTCAGGGAACACCGGGGAGCTGTTTTTT CASSISGNTGELFF
NA TRBJ1-3 NA TRBV4-3 TGCGCCAGCAGCCAGGACAGAGAGTTCTCTGGAAACACCATATATTTT CASSQDREFSGNTIYF
NA TRBJ1-1 TRBD1 TRBV5-6 TGTGCCAGCAGCTTATTAACGGGACAGAGGAACACTGAAGCTTTCTTT CASSLLTGQRNTEAFF
NA TRBJ2-1 TRBD2 TRBV6-6 TGTGCCAGCAGTCCCAGACTAGCGGGGGGGCCCTACTACAATGAGCAGTTCTTC CASSPRLAGGPYYNEQFF
NA TRBJ2-1 NA TRBV21-1 TGTGCCAGCAGCAAAAACATAGCGGGGGTCTCCTACAATGAGCAGTTCTTC CASSKNIAGVSYNEQFF
NA TRBJ1-6 NA TRBV7-9 TGTGCCAGCAGCGAAGGGACTGCCAACCTCTATAATTCACCCCTCCACTTT CASSEGTANLYNSPLHF
NA TRBJ2-2 TRBD1 TRBV11-3 TGTGCCAGCAGCCCCGGGACAGGGGGCGCGAACACCGGGGAGCTGTTTTTT CASSPGTGGANTGELFF
few TRBJ1-1 TRBD1 TRBV3-1/TRBV3-2 TGTGCCAGCAGCCATGGGACAGGGGGCACTGAAGCTTTCTTT CASSHGTGGTEAFF
NA TRBJ1-5 NA TRBV6-6 TGTGCCAGCAGTTACTCAGAGAGCAATCAGCCCCAGCATTTT CASSYSESNQPQHF